Here is one T cell receptor beta chain with its context. Its antigen remains unknown. Spiked synthetic TCR analogs estimated absolute template abundance per PCR. Only in-frame clones appear in the TCRdb table, and some are missing; sequencing was by immunoSEQ multiplex PCR. This table has 120,000 or so clones, about 82% appearing once. The data are from a study of PD-L1 blockade in urothelial cancer. About the study: Blood was analyzed 3 weeks (second dose) and 6 weeks after treatment start. Study-level results: A below-median TCR clonality in blood before treatment predicted better survival.

The germline V gene has CDR1 MDHEN and CDR2 SYDVKM. The V and J ends lost 5 bases and 6 bases respectively, with 19 bases between them. The CDR3 is 16 residues long. Time point given: peripheral blood 6 weeks after treatment start. Sample contribution per patient ranged from 1 to 8, covering pretreatment and on-treatment. Here the sequenced sample was PBMCs, taken around atezolizumab (anti-PD-L1) treatment. V gene TRBV28 combines with J gene TRBJ2-2; possible D gene TRBD2, 5 bases. This sequence originates from a man aged 45 to 65 with urothelial cancer. The CDR3: CASSGGGLQGSGELFF. In DNA form, the CDR3 reads TGTGCCAGCAGTGGTGGCGGACTTCAAGGGTCCGGGGAGCTGTTTTTT.